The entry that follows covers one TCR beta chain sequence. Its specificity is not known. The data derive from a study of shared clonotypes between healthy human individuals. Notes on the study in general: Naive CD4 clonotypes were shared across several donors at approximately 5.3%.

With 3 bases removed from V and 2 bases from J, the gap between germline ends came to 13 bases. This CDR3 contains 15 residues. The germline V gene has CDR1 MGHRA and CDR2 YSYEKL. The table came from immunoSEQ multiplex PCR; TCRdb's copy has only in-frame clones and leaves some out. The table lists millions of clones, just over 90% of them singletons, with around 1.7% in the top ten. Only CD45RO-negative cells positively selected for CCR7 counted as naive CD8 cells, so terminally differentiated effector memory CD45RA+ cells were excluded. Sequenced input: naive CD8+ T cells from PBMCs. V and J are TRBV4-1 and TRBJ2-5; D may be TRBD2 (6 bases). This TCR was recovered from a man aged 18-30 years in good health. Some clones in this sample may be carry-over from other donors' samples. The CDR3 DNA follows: TGCGCCAGCAGCCATAGCGGCGGGATACAAGAGACCCAGTACTTC. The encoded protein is CASSHSGGIQETQYF.